Included here is one T cell receptor (beta chain) sequence, with context. Its target antigen remains unknown. One base away there is no much larger clone; base qualities are not given. The sample comes from a study of graft-versus-host responses after intestinal transplantation (dated by TCRdb to 2020 to 2022). Looking at the study overall: The transplants that recipients received were multivisceral, liver-intestinal, or isolated intestinal. Every recipient was given anti-thymocyte globulin induction, then maintenance tacrolimus and steroids for about 3 years. Graft-versus-host and host-versus-graft alloreactive T cell clones were tracked in the graft, circulation and bone marrow after intestinal transplantation using bulk TCR-beta CDR3 sequencing. To identify alloreactive clones, pre-transplant mixed lymphocyte reaction products were sequenced and compared with unstimulated pre-transplant donor and recipient T cells. A cohort of about two dozen intestinal transplant recipients, including one retransplant, was enrolled, and a few patients lacking pretransplant specimens were excluded. A peak of at least 4% donor T cells among recipient peripheral blood mononuclear cells was the definition used for donor T cell macrochimerism. Instead of going to the commercial service, samples from a few later patients were sequenced in-house on an Illumina MiSeq and processed with MiXCR. Broad study findings and their caveats: High GvH to HvG T cell clonal ratios were observed in the allografts of patients with donor T cell macrochimerism. GvH clones were found in recipient bone marrow, and some of the GvH clones appeared earlier in ileal mucosa or blood, which is consistent with an intestinal mucosal origin. Peak levels of circulating GvH clones were associated with declines in HvG clones early after transplant. Conclusions were limited by the relatively low number and heterogeneity of intestinal transplant patients.

In the germline V gene, CDR1 corresponds to SGHDT and CDR2 to YYEEEE. Here V drops 4 bases and J drops 1 base, and the junction holds 10 bases not matched to any gene. Counted from cysteine to phenylalanine, this CDR3 has 17 amino acids. Just the 51-base CDR3 DNA is kept, in frame starting at base 1. The library was built by means of the immunoSEQ multiplex PCR assay. For most patients, genomic DNA was isolated with the Qiagen DNeasy Blood and Tissue Kit and shipped frozen to Adaptive Biotechnologies for TCR sequencing. High-throughput TCR-beta CDR3 sequencing of genomic DNA from most patients was performed by Adaptive Biotechnologies. Concerning the study's data processing: TCR sequencing data were retrieved from Adaptive's ImmunoSEQ software for 15 to 20 patients, whereas a few other patients were processed with MiXCR and VDJtools. CD4 versus CD8 sorting errors were corrected by removing sequences found in both subsets at a frequency ratio below 5:1. CDR3 nucleotide sequences shared between donor and recipient were removed because their origin could not be assigned. Alloreactive clones required at least 2-fold expansion over unstimulated cells and minimum CFSE-low frequency of 0.002% (template counts) or 0.001% (read counts). A clone was considered mappable if detected in the sequenced pre-transplant spleen, lymph node, or MLR CFSE-low populations of the donor or recipient. The cumulative frequency of alloreactive clones was calculated as a percentage of all sequences, weighted by copy number. Entries here come from immuneACCESS through TCRdb and include only in-frame sequences with V and J called. Some clones fail to appear in such tables; in the studies checked, an unresolved V gene covers under half of the shortfall, and the cause of the remainder is unknown. For V, J and clone size, that table is used; D and trimming come from the DNA. Present in this sample are 85,000 to 110,000 clones, 90% to 95% of which were seen just once. The top ten constitute under 1.5% of the sample.

This sample's time point label indicates: cells obtained before transplantation from donor or recipient. CD3+CD4+ and CD3+CD8+ populations were FACS-sorted from unstimulated pre-transplant donor and recipient cells taken from spleen or lymph nodes. In this chain, TRBV5-6 is recombined with TRBJ2-7; 11 central bases correspond to TRBD1. The sequenced sample was unstimulated CD8+ T cells sorted from spleen or lymph node cells, obtained before intestinal transplant. The clonotype comes from a human donor who received an intestinal transplant. The CDR3 region: CASSITSGTGGSYEQYF. The base sequence is TGTGCCAGCAGCATAACATCCGGGACAGGGGGATCCTACGAGCAGTACTTC.